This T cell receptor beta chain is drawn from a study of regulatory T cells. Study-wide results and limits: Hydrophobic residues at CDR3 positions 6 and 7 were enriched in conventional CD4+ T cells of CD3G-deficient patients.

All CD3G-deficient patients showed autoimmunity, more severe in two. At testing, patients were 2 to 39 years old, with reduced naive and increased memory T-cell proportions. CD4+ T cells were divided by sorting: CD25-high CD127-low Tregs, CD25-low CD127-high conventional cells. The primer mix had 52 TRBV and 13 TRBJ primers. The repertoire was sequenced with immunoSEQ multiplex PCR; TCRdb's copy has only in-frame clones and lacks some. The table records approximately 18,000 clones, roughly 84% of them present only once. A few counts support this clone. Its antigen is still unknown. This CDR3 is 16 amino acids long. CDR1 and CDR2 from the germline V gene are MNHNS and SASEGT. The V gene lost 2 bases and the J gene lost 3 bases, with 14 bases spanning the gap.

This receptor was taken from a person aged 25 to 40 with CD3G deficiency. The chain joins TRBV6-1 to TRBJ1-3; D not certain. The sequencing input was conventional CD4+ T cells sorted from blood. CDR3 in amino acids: CASSETTGMIGNTIYF. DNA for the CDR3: TGTGCCAGCAGTGAAACGACGGGGATGATTGGAAACACCATATATTTT.